Below are 17 T cell receptor beta chains sequenced from a single sample in a study of shared clonotypes between healthy human individuals (dated by TCRdb to 2020 to 2021). For the CD8 naive samples, CD45RO-negative cells were positively selected for CCR7, yielding a CD45RA+CCR7+ population from which TemRA cells were excluded. The library came from the immunoSEQ multiplex PCR assay. Held by TCRdb, this immuneACCESS table contains in-frame sequences only and omits some clones. Under half of the omission traces to an unresolved V gene where checked; the cause of the rest is unknown. This sample has 550,000 to 750,000 clones in its table, and about 91% of those were observed once. 24% of the sample is taken by the ten largest. Sequencing was carried out using naive CD8+ T cells sorted from blood. What the cell subset or site label conveys for this sample: CD45RA+CCR7+. The source of these receptors is a man in his thirties or forties in good health.

V is TRBV7-2 and J is TRBJ2-7; no reliable D call. V lost 5 bases to trimming and J lost 1 base, with 24 bases between them. The CDR3 has 18 residues. CDR1 is SGHTA, CDR2 FQGNSA, per germline. The CDR3 sequence: CASSPLFHGQKISYEQYF. For the CDR3, the DNA is TGTGCCAGCAGCCCTTTATTCCACGGGCAGAAAATTTCCTACGAGCAGTACTTC.

A word on this clone: This same CDR3 is encoded by further DNA sequences in the sample. This chain uses TRBV27 with TRBJ2-7, with D hard to call. The CDR3 is made up of 14 amino acids. Germline assignment: CDR1 MNHEY and CDR2 SMNVEV (reference sequence). With 1 base removed from V and 4 bases from J, the gap between germline ends came to 11 bases. CDR3 loop: CASSLFTSSYEQYF. Written as DNA, the CDR3 is TGTGCCAGCAGTTTATTTACGTCGTCTTACGAGCAGTACTTC.

The rearrangement uses TRBV15 and TRBJ2-5; TRBD2 matches at 10 bases. This CDR3 is 15 amino acids long. Germline assignment: CDR1 LNHNV and CDR2 YYDKDF (reference sequence). J was trimmed by 5 bases and V by 5 bases; bases with no gene match: 8. CDR3 DNA sequence: TGTGCCACCAGCGGAAGCGGGGGGGCTTCGGAGACCCAGTACTTC. It codes for CATSGSGGASETQYF.

This clone has just one count. The chain has TRBV9 and TRBJ2-1; D is perhaps TRBD2 (7 bases). CDR1 and CDR2 from the germline V gene are SGDLS and YYNGEE. Trimming took off 7 bases at V and 0 bases at J, with 11 bases between the two ends. The CDR3 sequence is 14 residues long. The CDR3 nucleotides read TGTGCCAGCGGGGGGGCTTCCTCCTACAATGAGCAGTTCTTC. Its translation: CASGGASSYNEQFF.

V gene TRBV27 combines with J gene TRBJ1-4, with a tentative D call TRBD1 (5 bases). Germline CDR1 reads MNHEY; CDR2 reads SMNVEV (reference sequence). This CDR3 has 14 amino acids. The V gene lost 3 bases and the J gene lost 4 bases, with 9 bases spanning the gap. The CDR3 region is CASSLGRINEKLFF. As DNA, the CDR3 is TGTGCCAGCAGTTTGGGACGGATTAATGAAAAACTGTTTTTT.

The chain has TRBV5-6 and TRBJ1-1; perhaps TRBD1 as D (5 bases). Germline V gene data show CDR1 as SGHDT and CDR2 as YYEEEE. V was clipped by 4 bases and J by 4 bases, with 8 bases between them. The CDR3 sequence is 12 residues long. The CDR3 bases are TGTGCCAGCAGCCAGGGAATCACTGAAGCTTTCTTT. Protein sequence: CASSQGITEAFF.

This clone was counted a few times. The chain carries TRBV27 and TRBJ1-2; no definite D call. V was cut by 0 bases and J by 7 bases, with 9 bases left in between. The CDR3 consists of 13 residues. Per germline, CDR1 MNHEY and CDR2 SMNVEV (reference sequence). The CDR3 sequence: CASSLSPGVGYTF. The DNA of the CDR3 is TGTGCCAGCAGTTTATCCCCCGGGGTTGGCTACACCTTC.

The rearrangement uses TRBV9 and TRBJ2-1, with a tentative D call TRBD2 (5 bases). Trimming pared 6 bases from V and 5 bases from J, leaving 15 bases between. CDR3 size: 14 residues. The germline V gene encodes CDR1 SGDLS and CDR2 YYNGEE. DNA of the CDR3: TGTGCCAGCAATTGGCTTAGTAGCGACAATGAGCAGTTCTTC. It yields the protein CASNWLSSDNEQFF.

Turning to this clone: Within the sample, other DNA sequences also encode this same CDR3. V usage is TRBV30 and J usage is TRBJ2-3; D possibly corresponds to TRBD1 (7 bases). Looked up from germline, CDR1 is GTSNPN and CDR2 is SVGIG (reference sequence). V gave up 2 bases and J gave up 3 bases, with 12 bases separating them. The CDR3 consists of 14 residues. CDR3: CAWSKGAGTDTQYF. The DNA for the CDR3 is TGTGCCTGGAGTAAGGGGGCGGGAACAGATACGCAGTATTTT.

The chain has TRBV9 and TRBJ2-7, with unresolved D. CDR1 is SGDLS and CDR2 is YYNGEE in the germline V gene. V lost 0 bases and J lost 4, with 20 bases in between. The CDR3 has 17 residues. Here the CDR3 DNA reads TGTGCCAGCAGCGTAGGCTTCAAATTGCGGTCTTCATACGAGCAGTACTTC. This sequence encodes CASSVGFKLRSSYEQYF. The variable domain in full, completed from reference TRBV9 and TRBJ2-7, reads DSGVTQTPKHLITATGQRVTLRCSPRSGDLSVYWYQQSLDQGLQFLIQYYNGEERAKGNILERFSAQQFPDLHSELNLSSLELGDSALYFCASSVGFKLRSSYEQYFGPGTRLTVT.

CDR3 protein: CAIQDSMETQYF. DNA for the CDR3: TGTGCCATCCAGGACTCCATGGAGACCCAGTACTTC. The chain joins TRBV25-1 to TRBJ2-5; D is perhaps TRBD2 (5 bases). With 10 bases removed from V and 5 bases from J, the gap between germline ends came to 14 bases. The CDR3 has 12 amino acids. Germline lookup yields CDR1 MGHDK and CDR2 SYGVNS.

The chain links TRBV7-9 to TRBJ2-7, with D maybe TRBD2 (6 bases). The CDR3 sequence is 14 residues long. Germline CDR1 is SEHNR and CDR2 is FQNEAQ (reference sequence). V shed 1 base and J shed 2 bases, with 9 bases lying between them. The CDR3 DNA reads TGTGCCAGCAGCTTAGGGACTACCGCCTACGAGCAGTACTTC. It yields the protein CASSLGTTAYEQYF. The entire variable domain, with the rest obtained from reference TRBV7-9 and TRBJ2-7, is as follows: DTGVSQNPRHKITKRGQNVTFRCDPISEHNRLYWYRQTLGQGPEFLTYFQNEAQLEKSRLLSDRFSAERPKGSFSTLEIQRTEQGDSAMYLCASSLGTTAYEQYFGPGTRLTVT.

The rearrangement uses TRBV7-9 and TRBJ1-5; no clear D gene. Germline V gene sequence: CDR1 SEHNR, CDR2 FQNEAQ (reference sequence). V was trimmed by 7 bases and J by 2 bases, leaving 24 bases between them. The CDR3 spans 18 residues. Written as DNA, the CDR3 is TGTGCCAGCACTGGGCCCCTCTCGGAGATAAGTGGCAATCAGCCCCAGCATTTT. Protein: CASTGPLSEISGNQPQHF.

This sequence joins TRBV5-4 and TRBJ1-2; 7 bases match TRBD1. Germline V lookup: CDR1 SGHNT, CDR2 YYREEE (reference sequence). Trimming took 4 bases from V and 4 from J; bases not matched to a gene: 7. This CDR3 comprises 14 residues. The CDR3 loop reads CASSPRGGAYGYTF. CDR3 DNA sequence: TGTGCCAGCAGCCCGAGAGGGGGCGCCTATGGCTACACCTTC.

Of note for this clone: Germline is not matched at one junction end, which may reflect a read error. The chain has TRBV5-4 and TRBJ2-2; TRBD2 agrees at 7 bases. CDR1 and CDR2 from the germline V gene are SGHNT and YYREEE (reference sequence). The CDR3 loop spans 14 amino acids. CDR3 coding DNA: TGCGCCAGCAGCCAAGCGGGATGGCTCGGAGAGCTGTTTTTT. This translates into CASSQAGWLGELFF. The whole variable domain, remainder taken from reference TRBV5-4 and TRBJ2-2, is ETGVTQSPTHLIKTRGQQVTLRCSSQSGHNTVSWYQQALGQGPQFIFQYYREEENGRGNFPPRFSGLQFPNYSSELNVNALELDDSALYLCASSQAGWLGELFFGEGSRLTVL.

The chain joins TRBV20-1 to TRBJ2-1; D may be TRBD2 (5 bases). CDR1 and CDR2 (germline): DFQATT, SNEGSKA (reference sequence). Trimming took off 2 bases at V and 9 bases at J, with 8 bases between the two ends. CDR3 length equals 11 residues. The CDR3 sequence is CSARQDFEQFF. CDR3 in DNA: TGCAGTGCTAGACAGGACTTTGAGCAGTTCTTC.

A remark on this clone: The sample has other DNA sequences that encode this CDR3 too. This chain links TRBV27 with TRBJ2-1; the match to TRBD1 covers 7 bases. CDR1 and CDR2 from the germline V gene are MNHEY and SMNVEV (reference sequence). After removal of 5 bases from V and 1 base from J, the junction contained 2 bases not matched to a gene. The CDR3 runs 14 residues. CDR3 amino acids: CASSRQGSYNEQFF. CDR3 sequence (DNA): TGTGCCAGCAGTCGACAGGGTTCCTACAATGAGCAGTTCTTC.